The entry below describes one T cell receptor (beta chain). The sample originates from a study of blood T cell repertoires in COVID-19. For the study at large: COVID-19 samples from acute and convalescent phases originated in the United States, Italy and Spain. T cells, B-cell-depleted T cells, or PBMCs provided the cDNA or gDNA that served as material.

In the original processing: Amplifying reference gene primers gave estimates of nucleated cell counts. Measured with immunoSEQ multiplex PCR; TCRdb has only the in-frame clones, and not every one. V and J calls plus clone size are reproduced from that table; the DNA served to infer D and trimming. Of about 140,000 clones listed, approximately 86% are singletons. Trimming took 5 bases from V and 9 from J; bases not matched to a gene: 13. The germline gives CDR1 MNHEY, CDR2 SMNVEV (reference sequence). The CDR3 contains 17 residues. Sample: peripheral blood. The gene calls are TRBV27 and TRBJ2-2; 12 bases match TRBD2. This sequence originates from a man between 65 and 79 years old with acute or convalescent COVID-19. The CDR3 region is CASSTRLAGDGHRELFF. The CDR3 DNA is TGTGCCAGCAGTACCCGACTAGCGGGAGATGGTCACCGGGAGCTGTTTTTT.